This T cell receptor (beta chain) comes out of a study of PD-L1 blockade in urothelial cancer. At the level of the study: Beginning in about 2014, patients received atezolizumab, given as 1,200 mg intravenously every 3 weeks. Patients with male sex and bladder-origin urothelial cancer accounted for about 85% of the roughly 30 enrolled.

Trimming took 1 base from V and 0 from J, leaving 7 bases between them. Germline-derived CDR1 and CDR2 are MGHRA and YSYEKL. The CDR3 loop spans 14 amino acids. The study collected 1 to 8 samples per patient, pretreatment and on-treatment. Synthetically made TCR analog templates were put into each PCR as spikes. Libraries were prepared by immunoSEQ multiplex PCR; TCRdb keeps only in-frame clonotypes and omits some of them. The sample consists of tens of thousands of clones, roughly 80% of them appearing once. This sample comprised PBMCs, obtained around atezolizumab (anti-PD-L1) treatment. The TCR was taken from a man in his 70s with urothelial cancer. The chain is built from TRBV4-1 and TRBJ2-7; D remains unclear. The CDR3 sequence: CASSQGALSYEQYF. CDR3 coding DNA: TGCGCCAGCAGCCAAGGGGCGCTCTCCTACGAGCAGTACTTC.